Presented here are 4 T cell receptor beta chains from one specimen sequenced in a study of vaccination effects on CD4 cells after COVID-19. Their antigen targets remain unknown. Before sequencing took place, the ViraFEST assay used viral peptide pools to expand antigen-specific CD4+ T cells. Following 10 days of culture, CD4+ T cells were isolated. Sequencing was performed with immunoSEQ multiplex PCR; in TCRdb, only in-frame clones are kept and a portion is missing. The repertoire includes about 31,000 clones, roughly two thirds of them detected once, and 25% to 30% sits in the top ten. Source: CD4+ T cells from PBMCs cultured with HCoV-229E spike peptides, taken before COVID-19 vaccination. The source of these receptors is a human donor who received a COVID-19 vaccine.

The chain uses TRBV18 and TRBJ1-6; 9 nucleotides agree with TRBD1. The V gene's germline CDR1 is KGHSH and CDR2 LQKENI. V shed 5 bases, J shed 8 bases, and the junction held 4 bases outside the gene matches. The CDR3 has 14 amino acids. In DNA, the CDR3 is TGTGCCAGCTCAACACGGACAGGGGATTCACCCCTCCACTTT. It translates to CASSTRTGDSPLHF. Full variable domain (rest looked up from reference TRBV18 and TRBJ1-6): NAGVMQNPRHLVRRRGQEARLRCSPMKGHSHVYWYRQLPEEGLKFMVYLQKENIIDESGMPKERFSAEFPKEGPSILRIQQVVRGDSAAYFCASSTRTGDSPLHFGNGTRLTVT.

The table lists this clone with a few counts. The genes are TRBV4-1 and TRBJ2-1; D is perhaps TRBD2 (7 bases). Trimming left V 10 bases short and J 8 bases short, with 21 bases between. In germline, CDR1 is MGHRA, CDR2 YSYEKL. CDR3 length: 14 amino acids. This chain's CDR3 is CATGGWGPDDEQFF. The CDR3 DNA follows: TGCGCCACCGGGGGGTGGGGGCCAGACGATGAGCAGTTCTTC.

V usage is TRBV5-4 and J usage is TRBJ2-2; D unclear. Looked up from germline, CDR1 is SGHNT and CDR2 is YYREEE (reference sequence). This CDR3 has 14 amino acids. Trimming removed 0 bases at V and 5 bases at J, with 8 bases between. CDR3 loop: CASSLDLVTGELFF. The CDR3 region has the DNA TGTGCCAGCAGCTTGGATTTAGTTACCGGGGAGCTGTTTTTT.

This sequence joins TRBV29-1 and TRBJ2-1, with D possibly matching TRBD2 (6 bases). CDR1 and CDR2 (germline): SQVTM, ANQGSEA. The CDR3 length is 12 residues. The V and J ends lost 0 bases and 14 bases respectively, with 14 bases between them. DNA for the CDR3: TGCAGCGTTGAAGAGGGGGGACGGGTTAAGTTCTTC. Protein product: CSVEEGGRVKFF.